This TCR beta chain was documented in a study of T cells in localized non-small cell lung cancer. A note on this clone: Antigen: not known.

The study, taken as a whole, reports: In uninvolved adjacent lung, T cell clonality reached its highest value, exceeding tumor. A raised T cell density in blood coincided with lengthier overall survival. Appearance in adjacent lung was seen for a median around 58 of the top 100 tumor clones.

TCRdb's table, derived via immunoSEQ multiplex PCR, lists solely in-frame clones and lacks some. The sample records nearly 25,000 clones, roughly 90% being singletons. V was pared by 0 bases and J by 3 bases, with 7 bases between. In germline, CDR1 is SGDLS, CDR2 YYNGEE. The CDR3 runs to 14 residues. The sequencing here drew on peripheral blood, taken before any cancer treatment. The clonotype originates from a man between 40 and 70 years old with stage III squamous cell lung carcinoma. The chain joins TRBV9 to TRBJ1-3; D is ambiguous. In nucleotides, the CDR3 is TGTGCCAGCAGCGTAGGGGATCTTGGAAACACCATATATTTT. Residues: CASSVGDLGNTIYF.